The entry that follows covers one TCR beta chain sequence. The data derive from a study of blood T cell repertoires in COVID-19. Across the whole study: Sites across the United States, Italy and Spain contributed samples from acute and convalescent COVID-19. The cDNA or gDNA used as material had been derived from T cells, B-cell-depleted T cells, or PBMCs.

The CDR3 sequence is 15 residues long. Germline assignment: CDR1 SGHRS and CDR2 YFSETQ. Trimming removed 5 bases at V and 2 bases at J, with 14 bases between. Per the original methods: From reference gene primer amplification, estimates of nucleated cell counts were derived. Here immunoSEQ multiplex PCR was the method, and the copy in TCRdb shows in-frame clones only, minus some. Clonal size and the V and J genes are those of that table, whereas D and trimming came from the DNA. Among fewer than 500,000 clones, 87% were seen once, and the ten largest hold under 0.75%. Recovered status applied to Cohort 3 donors who had two consecutive negative PCRs. It also applied to those with clearance or with symptom resolution.

This sequence joins TRBV5-1 and TRBJ1-3; possible D gene TRBD1, 6 bases. The sequence came from a woman aged 18-30 years who had recovered from COVID-19. The sequenced sample consisted of PBMCs or T cells enriched from blood (not recorded which). The CDR3 spells CASRGQGTAGNTIYF. The CDR3 DNA reads as TGCGCCAGCAGGGGCCAGGGGACGGCTGGAAACACCATATATTTT.